This TCR beta chain appears in the sequencing data of a study of cytomegalovirus exposure and HLA in healthy donors. PCR used 60 Vbeta primers and 13 Jbeta primers. The table came from immunoSEQ multiplex PCR; TCRdb's copy has only in-frame clones and leaves some out. The sample records about 130,000 clones, roughly 10% being singletons. The CDR3 spans 13 residues. V was cut by 8 bases and J by 0 bases, with 8 bases left in between. Germline assignment: CDR1 SNHLY and CDR2 FYNNEI. As for this clone: The antigen is unknown.

Findings and limits, study-wide: Most TCRs appeared rarely, but some public TCRs recurred in many donors.

Sequenced input: PBMCs. The chain couples TRBV2 to TRBJ2-1; D not certain. This clonotype was sampled from a man aged 45 to 65 in good health and CMV-seronegative. The CDR3 nucleotides are TGTGCCAGCGAAACGGGCTCCTACAATGAGCAGTTCTTC. This sequence encodes CASETGSYNEQFF.